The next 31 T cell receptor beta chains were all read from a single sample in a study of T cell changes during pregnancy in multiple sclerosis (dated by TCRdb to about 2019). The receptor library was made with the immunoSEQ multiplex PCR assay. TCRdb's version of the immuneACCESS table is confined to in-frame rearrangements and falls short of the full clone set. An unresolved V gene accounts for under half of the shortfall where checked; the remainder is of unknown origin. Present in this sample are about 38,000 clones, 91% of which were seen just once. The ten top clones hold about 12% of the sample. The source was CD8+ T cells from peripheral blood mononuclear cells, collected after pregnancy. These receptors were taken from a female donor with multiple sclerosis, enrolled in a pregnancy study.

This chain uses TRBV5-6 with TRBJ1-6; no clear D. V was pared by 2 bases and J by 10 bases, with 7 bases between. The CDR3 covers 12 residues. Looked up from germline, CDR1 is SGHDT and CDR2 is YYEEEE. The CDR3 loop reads CASSFYFSPLHF. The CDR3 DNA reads TGTGCCAGCAGCTTCTACTTCTCACCCCTCCACTTT.

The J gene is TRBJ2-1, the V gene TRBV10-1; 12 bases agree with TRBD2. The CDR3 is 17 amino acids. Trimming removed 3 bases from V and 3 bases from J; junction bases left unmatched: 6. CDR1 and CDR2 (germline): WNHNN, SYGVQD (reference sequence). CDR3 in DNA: TGCGCCAGCAGTGAAAGGACTAGCGGGGACAACTACAATGAGCAGTTCTTC. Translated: CASSERTSGDNYNEQFF.

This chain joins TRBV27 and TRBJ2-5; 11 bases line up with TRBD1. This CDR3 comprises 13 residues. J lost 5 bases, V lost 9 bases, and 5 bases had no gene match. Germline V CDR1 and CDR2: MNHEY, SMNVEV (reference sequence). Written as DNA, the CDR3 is TGTGCCAGTGGACAGGGGGCGAGGGAGACCCAGTACTTC. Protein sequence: CASGQGARETQYF.

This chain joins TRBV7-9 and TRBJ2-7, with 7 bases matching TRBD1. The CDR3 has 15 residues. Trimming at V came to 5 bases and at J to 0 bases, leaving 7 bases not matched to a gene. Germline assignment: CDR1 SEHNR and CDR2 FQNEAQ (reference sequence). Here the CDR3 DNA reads TGTGCCAGCAGCCCCCAGGACAGGCCCTCCTACGAGCAGTACTTC. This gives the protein CASSPQDRPSYEQYF.

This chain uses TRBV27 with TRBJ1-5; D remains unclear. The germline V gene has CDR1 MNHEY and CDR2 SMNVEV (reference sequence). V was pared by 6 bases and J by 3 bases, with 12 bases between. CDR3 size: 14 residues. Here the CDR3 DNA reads TGTGCCAGCAGACATATTTATGACAATCAGCCCCAGCATTTT. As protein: CASRHIYDNQPQHF.

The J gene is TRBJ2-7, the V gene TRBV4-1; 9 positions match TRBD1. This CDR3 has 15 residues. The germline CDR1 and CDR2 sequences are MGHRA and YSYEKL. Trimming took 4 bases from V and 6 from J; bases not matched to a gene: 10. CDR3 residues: CASSPDRGAGREQYF. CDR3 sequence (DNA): TGCGCCAGCAGCCCGGACAGGGGAGCCGGTCGCGAGCAGTACTTC.

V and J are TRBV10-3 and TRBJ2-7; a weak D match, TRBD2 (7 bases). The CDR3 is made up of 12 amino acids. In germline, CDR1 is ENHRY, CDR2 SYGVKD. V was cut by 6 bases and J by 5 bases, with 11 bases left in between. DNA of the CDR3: TGTGCCATCAGAGGGGGGGGAAACGAGCAGTACTTC. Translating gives CAIRGGGNEQYF.

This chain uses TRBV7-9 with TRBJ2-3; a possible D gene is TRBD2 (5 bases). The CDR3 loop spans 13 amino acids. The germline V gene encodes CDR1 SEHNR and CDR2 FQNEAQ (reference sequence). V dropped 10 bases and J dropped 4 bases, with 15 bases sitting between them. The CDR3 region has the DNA TGTGCCATCGGCGAGGGAGCGGCAGATACGCAGTATTTT. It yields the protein CAIGEGAADTQYF.

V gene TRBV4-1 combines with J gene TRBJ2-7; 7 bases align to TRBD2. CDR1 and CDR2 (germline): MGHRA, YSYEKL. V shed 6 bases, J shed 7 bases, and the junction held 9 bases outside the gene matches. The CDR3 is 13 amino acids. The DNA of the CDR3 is TGCGCCAGCAGTTTAAGCGGGGCACTTGAGCAGTACTTC. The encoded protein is CASSLSGALEQYF.

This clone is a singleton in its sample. CDR3 sequence: CASSLGWGPTGNEQFF. As DNA, the CDR3 is TGTGCCAGCAGTTTGGGCTGGGGGCCGACTGGCAATGAGCAGTTCTTC. V and J are TRBV28 and TRBJ2-1; D perhaps matches TRBD1 (6 bases). V lost 3 bases and J lost 6, with 18 bases in between. CDR1 is MDHEN and CDR2 is SYDVKM in the germline V gene. The CDR3 loop spans 16 amino acids.

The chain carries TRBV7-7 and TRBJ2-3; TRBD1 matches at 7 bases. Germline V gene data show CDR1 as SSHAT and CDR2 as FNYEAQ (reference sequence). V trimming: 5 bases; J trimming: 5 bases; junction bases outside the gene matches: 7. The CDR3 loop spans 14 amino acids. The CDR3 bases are TGTGCCAGCAGCCCTAGGGGGCAGGGAGATACGCAGTATTTT. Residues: CASSPRGQGDTQYF.

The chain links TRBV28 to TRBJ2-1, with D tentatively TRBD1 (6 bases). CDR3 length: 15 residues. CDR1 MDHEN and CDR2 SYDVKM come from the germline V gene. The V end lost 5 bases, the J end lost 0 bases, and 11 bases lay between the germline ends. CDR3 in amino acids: CASSPEGGSYNEQFF. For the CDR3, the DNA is TGTGCCAGCAGTCCTGAAGGGGGCTCCTACAATGAGCAGTTCTTC.

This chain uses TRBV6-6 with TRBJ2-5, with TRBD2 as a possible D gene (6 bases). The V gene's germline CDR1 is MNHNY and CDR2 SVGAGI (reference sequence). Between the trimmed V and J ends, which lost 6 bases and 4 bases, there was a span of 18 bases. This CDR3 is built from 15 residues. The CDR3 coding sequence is TGTGCCAGCAGCCGCAGACTAGAAGCCCGAGAGACCCAGTACTTC. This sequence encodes CASSRRLEARETQYF.

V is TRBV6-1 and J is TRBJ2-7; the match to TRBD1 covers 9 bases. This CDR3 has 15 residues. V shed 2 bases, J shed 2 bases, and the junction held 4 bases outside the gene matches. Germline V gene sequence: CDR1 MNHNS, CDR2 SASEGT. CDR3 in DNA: TGTGCCAGCAGTGAAATCGGGACAGGGACCTACGAGCAGTACTTC. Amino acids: CASSEIGTGTYEQYF.

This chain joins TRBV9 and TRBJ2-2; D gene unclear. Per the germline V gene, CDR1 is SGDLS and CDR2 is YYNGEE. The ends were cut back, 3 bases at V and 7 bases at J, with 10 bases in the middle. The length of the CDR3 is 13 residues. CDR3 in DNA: TGTGCCAGCAGCGAACTTGTCGGCGGGGAGCTGTTTTTT. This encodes CASSELVGGELFF.

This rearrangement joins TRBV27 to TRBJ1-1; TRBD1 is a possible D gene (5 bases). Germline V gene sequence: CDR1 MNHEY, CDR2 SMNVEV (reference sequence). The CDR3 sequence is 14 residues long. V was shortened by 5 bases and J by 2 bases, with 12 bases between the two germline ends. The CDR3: CASSLDSRNTEAFF. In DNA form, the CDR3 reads TGTGCCAGCAGTCTCGACAGTCGAAACACTGAAGCTTTCTTT.

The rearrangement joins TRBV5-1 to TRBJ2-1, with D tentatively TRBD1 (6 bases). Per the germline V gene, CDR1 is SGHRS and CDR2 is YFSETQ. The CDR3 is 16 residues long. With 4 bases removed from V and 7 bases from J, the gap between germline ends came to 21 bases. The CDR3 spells CASSPLTGAKYNEQFF. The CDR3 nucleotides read TGCGCCAGCAGCCCGCTGACAGGCGCTAAGTATAATGAGCAGTTCTTC.

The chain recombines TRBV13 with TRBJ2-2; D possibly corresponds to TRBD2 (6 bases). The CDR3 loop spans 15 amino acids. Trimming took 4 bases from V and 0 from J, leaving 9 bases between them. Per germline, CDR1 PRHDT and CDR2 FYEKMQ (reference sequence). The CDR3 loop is CASSSGLSNTGELFF. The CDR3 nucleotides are TGTGCCAGCAGCTCGGGACTCTCGAACACCGGGGAGCTGTTTTTT.

The CDR3 DNA sequence: TGTGCCAGTAGTATCGTAGCGGGAGCACGGGAGCAGTACTTC. Translation: CASSIVAGAREQYF. V is TRBV19 and J is TRBJ2-7; 9 nucleotides agree with TRBD2. V lost 3 bases to trimming and J lost 7 bases; unmatched junction nucleotides: 7. Germline values: CDR1 LNHDA, CDR2 SQIVND (reference sequence). There are 14 residues in the CDR3. Full variable domain (rest looked up from reference TRBV19 and TRBJ2-7): DGGITQSPKYLFRKEGQNVTLSCEQNLNHDAMYWYRQDPGQGLRLIYYSQIVNDFQKGDIAEGYSVSREKKESFPLTVTSAQKNPTAFYLCASSIVAGAREQYFGPGTRLTVT.

CDR3 coding DNA: TGTGCCAGCAGCTTAGAATGGCGCAGGGTTGAAGATACGCAGTATTTT. It translates to CASSLEWRRVEDTQYF. V gene TRBV11-2 combines with J gene TRBJ2-3; a weak D match, TRBD1 (5 bases). Germline CDR1 and CDR2: SGHAT and FQNNGV. This CDR3 is built from 16 residues. The V gene lost 0 bases and the J gene lost 5 bases, with 15 bases spanning the gap. The full variable domain, in which reference TRBV11-2 and TRBJ2-3 provide the parts outside the CDR3, is EAGVAQSPRYKIIEKRQSVAFWCNPISGHATLYWYQQILGQGPKLLIQFQNNGVVDDSQLPKDRFSAERLKGVDSTLKIQPAKLEDSAVYLCASSLEWRRVEDTQYFGPGTRLTVL.

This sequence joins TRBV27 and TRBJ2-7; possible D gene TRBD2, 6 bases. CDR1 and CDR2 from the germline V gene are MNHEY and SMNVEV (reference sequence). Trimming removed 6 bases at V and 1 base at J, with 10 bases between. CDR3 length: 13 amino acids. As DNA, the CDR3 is TGTGCCAGCAGAAGGACTACTTCCTACGAGCAGTACTTC. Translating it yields CASRRTTSYEQYF.

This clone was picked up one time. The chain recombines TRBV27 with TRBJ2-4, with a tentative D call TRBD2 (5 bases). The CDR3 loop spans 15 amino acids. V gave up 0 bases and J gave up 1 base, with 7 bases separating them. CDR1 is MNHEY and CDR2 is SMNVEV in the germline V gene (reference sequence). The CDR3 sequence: CASSLSRGAKNIQYF. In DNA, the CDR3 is TGTGCCAGCAGTTTATCACGCGGGGCCAAAAACATTCAGTACTTC.

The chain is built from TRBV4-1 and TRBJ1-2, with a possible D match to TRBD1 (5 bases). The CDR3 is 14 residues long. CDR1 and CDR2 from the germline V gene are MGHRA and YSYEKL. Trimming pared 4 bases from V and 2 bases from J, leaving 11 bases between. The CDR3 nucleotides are TGCGCCAGCAGCCTCGTCAGGGCCAACTATGGCTACACCTTC. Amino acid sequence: CASSLVRANYGYTF.

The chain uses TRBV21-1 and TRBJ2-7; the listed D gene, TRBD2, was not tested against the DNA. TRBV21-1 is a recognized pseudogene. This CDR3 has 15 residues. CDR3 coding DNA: TGTGCCAGCAGCAAACGGTCTGGGAGCTCCTACGAGCAGTACTTC. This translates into CASSKRSGSSYEQYF.

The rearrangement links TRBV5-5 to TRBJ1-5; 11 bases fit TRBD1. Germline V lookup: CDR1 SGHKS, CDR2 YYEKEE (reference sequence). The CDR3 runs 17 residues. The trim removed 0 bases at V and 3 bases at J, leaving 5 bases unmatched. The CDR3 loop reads CASSLGWTGGPNQPQHF. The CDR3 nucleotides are TGTGCCAGCAGCTTGGGTTGGACAGGGGGCCCCAATCAGCCCCAGCATTTT.

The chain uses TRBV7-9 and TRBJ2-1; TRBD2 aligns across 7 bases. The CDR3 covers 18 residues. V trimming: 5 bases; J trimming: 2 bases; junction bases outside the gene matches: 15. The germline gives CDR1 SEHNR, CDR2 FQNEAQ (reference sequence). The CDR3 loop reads CASSPSWAGDRPYNEQFF. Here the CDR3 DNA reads TGTGCCAGCAGCCCAAGTTGGGCGGGGGATCGCCCCTACAATGAGCAGTTCTTC.

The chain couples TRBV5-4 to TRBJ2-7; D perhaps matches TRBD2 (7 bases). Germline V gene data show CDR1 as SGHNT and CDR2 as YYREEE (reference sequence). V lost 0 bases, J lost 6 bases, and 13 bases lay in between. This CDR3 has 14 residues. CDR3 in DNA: TGTGCCAGCAGCTTGGACCGGGGGGCCCCCGAGCAGTACTTC. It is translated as CASSLDRGAPEQYF.

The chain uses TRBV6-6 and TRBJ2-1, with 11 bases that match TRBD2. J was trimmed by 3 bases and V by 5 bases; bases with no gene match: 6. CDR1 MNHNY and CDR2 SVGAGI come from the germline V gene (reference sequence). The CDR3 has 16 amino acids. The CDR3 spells CASSAGLAALYNEQFF. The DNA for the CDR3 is TGTGCCAGCAGTGCGGGACTAGCGGCCCTCTACAATGAGCAGTTCTTC.

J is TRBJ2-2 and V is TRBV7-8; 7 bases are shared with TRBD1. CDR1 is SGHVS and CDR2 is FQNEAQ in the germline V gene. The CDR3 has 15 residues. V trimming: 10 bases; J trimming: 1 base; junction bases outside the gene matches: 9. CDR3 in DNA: TGTGCCACTACCTGGGGACAGCTGAACACCGGGGAGCTGTTTTTT. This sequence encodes CATTWGQLNTGELFF.

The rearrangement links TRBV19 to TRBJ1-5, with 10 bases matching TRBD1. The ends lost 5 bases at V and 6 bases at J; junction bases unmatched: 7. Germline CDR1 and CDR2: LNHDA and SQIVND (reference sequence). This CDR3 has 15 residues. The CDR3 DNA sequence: TGTGCCAGTAGTTCCCGGGACAGGGGCGGTCAGCCCCAGCATTTT. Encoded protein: CASSSRDRGGQPQHF.

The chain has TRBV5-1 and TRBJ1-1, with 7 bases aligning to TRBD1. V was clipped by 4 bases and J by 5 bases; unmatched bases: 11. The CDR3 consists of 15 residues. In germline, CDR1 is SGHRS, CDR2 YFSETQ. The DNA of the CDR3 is TGCGCCAGCAGCCTGTCGGCAGGGGGTGCGACTGAAGCTTTCTTT. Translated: CASSLSAGGATEAFF. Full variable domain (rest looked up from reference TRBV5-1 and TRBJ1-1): KAGVTQTPRYLIKTRGQQVTLSCSPISGHRSVSWYQQTPGQGLQFLFEYFSETQRNKGNFPGRFSGRQFSNSRSEMNVSTLELGDSALYLCASSLSAGGATEAFFGQGTRLTVV.